A single sample is the source of the 5 T cell receptor beta chains below, sequenced in a study of regulatory T cells in long-lasting Graves disease. Time point reported: persistent/refractory GD, antithyroid drugs over 5 years with positive TRAb. From RNA extracted from PBMCs, the TCR library was made. Arm-PCR with iRepertoire HTBI primers amplified the CDR3 regions for these TCR beta libraries. TCRdb reprocessed the multiplex PCR reads via MiXCR and lists one record per CDR3 protein. The sample includes roughly 490,000 distinct CDR3 sequences, roughly 22% of them seen just once. The material sequenced was peripheral blood mononuclear cells (PBMCs), taken when the disease was refractory, from a patient treated with antithyroid drugs. The receptors originated from a female donor with Graves disease.

This clonotype showed up many times. The chain couples TRBV27 to TRBJ1-5; tentatively, D is TRBD1 (5 bases). CDR1 is MNHEY and CDR2 is SMNVEV in the germline V gene (reference sequence). This CDR3 contains 14 residues. V was pared by 6 bases and J by 1 base, with 10 bases between. As DNA, the CDR3 is TGTGCCAGCAGGAAGTCAGGGAGCAATCAGCCCCAGCATTTT. Translating gives CASRKSGSNQPQHF.

The CDR3: CASSTSPRGGSYTEAFF. The CDR3 coding sequence is TGTGCCAGTAGTACCTCTCCCAGGGGGGGTTCGTACACTGAAGCTTTCTTT. The V call is TRBV19, the J call TRBJ1-1; TRBD1 agrees at 7 bases. The ends lost 4 bases at V and 3 bases at J; junction bases unmatched: 14. Germline-derived CDR1 and CDR2 are LNHDA and SQIVND (reference sequence). This CDR3 comprises 17 residues.

Concerning this clonotype itself: A much bigger clone sits one base away, suggesting this may be a read error. This rearrangement joins TRBV15 to TRBJ2-7, with 7 bases matching TRBD1. Germline V gene data show CDR1 as LNHNV and CDR2 as YYDKDF (reference sequence). This CDR3 has 14 residues. CDR3 in amino acids: CAASSQTGTYEQYF. The DNA for the CDR3 is TGTGCCGCCAGCTCCCAGACAGGGACCTACGAGCAGTACTTC.

This clonotype was detected ten times or more. This chain uses TRBV6-5 with TRBJ1-2; D remains unclear. The CDR3 has 14 residues. The V end was cut by 0 bases, the J end by 2 bases, with 7 bases between. Looked up from germline, CDR1 is MNHEY and CDR2 is SVGAGI. In DNA form, the CDR3 reads TGTGCCAGCAGTTACTCATATCGGAACTATGGCTACACCTTC. Protein: CASSYSYRNYGYTF.

This clonotype has just a few counts. The V call is TRBV7-9, the J call TRBJ2-3; 8 nucleotides match TRBD2. V was clipped by 0 bases and J by 12 bases; unmatched bases: 17. Germline lookup yields CDR1 SEHNR and CDR2 FQNEAQ (reference sequence). This CDR3 is built from 17 residues. CDR3 in amino acids: CASSLAFRFGGAQAQYF. In DNA, the CDR3 is TGTGCCAGCAGCTTAGCTTTCCGGTTCGGGGGGGCGCAGGCACAGTATTTT.